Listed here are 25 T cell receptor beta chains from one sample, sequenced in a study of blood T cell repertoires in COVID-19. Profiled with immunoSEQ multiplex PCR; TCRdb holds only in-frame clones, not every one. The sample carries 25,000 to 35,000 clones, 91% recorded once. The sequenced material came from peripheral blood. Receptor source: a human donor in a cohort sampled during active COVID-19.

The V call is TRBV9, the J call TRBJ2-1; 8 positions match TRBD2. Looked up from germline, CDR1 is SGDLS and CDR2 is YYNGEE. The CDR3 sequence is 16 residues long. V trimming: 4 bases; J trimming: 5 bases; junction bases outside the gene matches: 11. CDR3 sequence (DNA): TGTGCCAGCAGCCCCTCCCCTACTAGCGGAAACAATGAGCAGTTCTTC. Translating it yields CASSPSPTSGNNEQFF.

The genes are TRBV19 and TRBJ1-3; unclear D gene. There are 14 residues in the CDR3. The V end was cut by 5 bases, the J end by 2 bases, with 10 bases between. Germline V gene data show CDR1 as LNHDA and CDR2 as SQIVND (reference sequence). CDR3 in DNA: TGTGCCAGTAGTTTTCAGGCCGCTGGAAACACCATATATTTT. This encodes CASSFQAAGNTIYF.

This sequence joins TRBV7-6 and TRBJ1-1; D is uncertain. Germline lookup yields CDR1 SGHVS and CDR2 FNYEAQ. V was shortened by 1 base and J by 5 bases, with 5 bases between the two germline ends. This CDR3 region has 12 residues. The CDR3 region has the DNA TGTGCCAGCAGCTTAGTTCGGACTGAAGCTTTCTTT. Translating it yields CASSLVRTEAFF.

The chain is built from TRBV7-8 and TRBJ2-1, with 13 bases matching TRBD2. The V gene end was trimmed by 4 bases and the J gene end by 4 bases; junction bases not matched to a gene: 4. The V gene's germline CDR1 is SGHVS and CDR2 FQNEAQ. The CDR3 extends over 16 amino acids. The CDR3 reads CASSSGLAGPYNEQFF. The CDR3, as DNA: TGTGCCAGCAGCTCGGGACTAGCGGGACCGTACAATGAGCAGTTCTTC.

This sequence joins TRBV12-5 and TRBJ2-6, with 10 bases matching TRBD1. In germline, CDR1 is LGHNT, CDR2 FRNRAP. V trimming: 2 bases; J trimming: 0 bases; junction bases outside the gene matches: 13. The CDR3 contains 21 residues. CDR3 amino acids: CASGLLIWGQGLLSGANVLTF. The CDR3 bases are TGTGCTAGTGGTTTGCTCATCTGGGGACAGGGGCTACTCTCTGGGGCCAACGTCCTGACTTTC.

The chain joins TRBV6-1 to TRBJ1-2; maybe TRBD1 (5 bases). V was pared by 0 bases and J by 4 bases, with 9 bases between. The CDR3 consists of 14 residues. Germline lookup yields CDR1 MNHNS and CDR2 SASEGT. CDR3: CASSEAGGPYGYTF. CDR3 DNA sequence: TGTGCCAGCAGTGAAGCGGGGGGACCCTATGGCTACACCTTC.

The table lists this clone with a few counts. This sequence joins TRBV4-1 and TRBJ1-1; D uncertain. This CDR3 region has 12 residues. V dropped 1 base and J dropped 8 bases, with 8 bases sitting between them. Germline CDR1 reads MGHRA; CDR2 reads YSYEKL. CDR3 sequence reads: CASSQGASEAFF. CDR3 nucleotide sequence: TGCGCCAGCAGCCAAGGGGCCTCCGAAGCTTTCTTT.

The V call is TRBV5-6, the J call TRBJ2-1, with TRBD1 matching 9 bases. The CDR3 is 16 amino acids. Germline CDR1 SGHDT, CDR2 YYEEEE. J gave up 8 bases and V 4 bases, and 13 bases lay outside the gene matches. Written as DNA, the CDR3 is TGTGCCAGCAGCCAGGGACAGGGAGGGCCCTGGTATGAGCAGTTCTTC. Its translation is CASSQGQGGPWYEQFF.

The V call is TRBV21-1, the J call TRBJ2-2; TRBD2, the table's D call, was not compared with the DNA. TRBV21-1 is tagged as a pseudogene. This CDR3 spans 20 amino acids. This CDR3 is CASSKREPGLNLTNTGELFF. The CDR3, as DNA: TGTGCCAGCAGCAAAAGGGAGCCGGGACTCAACTTGACGAACACCGGGGAGCTGTTTTTT.

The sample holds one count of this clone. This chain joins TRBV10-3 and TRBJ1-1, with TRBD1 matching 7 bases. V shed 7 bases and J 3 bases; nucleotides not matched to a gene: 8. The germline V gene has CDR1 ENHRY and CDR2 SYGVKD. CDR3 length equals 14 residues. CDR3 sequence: CAIKMTGTYTEAFF. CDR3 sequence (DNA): TGTGCCATCAAGATGACAGGGACCTACACTGAAGCTTTCTTT.

CDR3 coding DNA: TGTGCCAGCAGACTACAAACAGGGGCCACCTACGAGCAGTACGTC. Its translation: CASRLQTGATYEQYV. V and J are TRBV6-5 and TRBJ2-7, with TRBD1 matching 7 bases. From germline, CDR1 is MNHEY and CDR2 SVGAGI. CDR3 length: 15 amino acids. The J segment lost 2 bases and the V segment lost 6 bases, leaving 10 bases of the junction unmatched.

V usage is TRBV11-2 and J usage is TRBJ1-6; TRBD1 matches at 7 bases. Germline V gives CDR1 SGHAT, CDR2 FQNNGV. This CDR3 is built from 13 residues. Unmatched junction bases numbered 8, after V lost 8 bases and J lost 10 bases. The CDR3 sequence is CASSATGLSPLHF. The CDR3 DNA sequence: TGTGCCAGCTCGGCGACAGGGTTATCACCCCTCCACTTT.

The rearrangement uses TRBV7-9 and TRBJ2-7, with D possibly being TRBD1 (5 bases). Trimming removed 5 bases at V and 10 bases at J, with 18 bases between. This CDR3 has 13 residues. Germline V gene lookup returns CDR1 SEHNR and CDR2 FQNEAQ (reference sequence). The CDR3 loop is CASSRGHPPEQYV. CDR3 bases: TGTGCCAGCAGCAGAGGACACCCACCGGAACAGTACGTC.

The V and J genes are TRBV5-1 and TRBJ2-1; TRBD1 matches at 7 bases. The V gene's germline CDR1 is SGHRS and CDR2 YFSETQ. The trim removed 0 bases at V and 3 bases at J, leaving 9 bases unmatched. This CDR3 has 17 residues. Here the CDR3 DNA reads TGCGCCAGCAGCTTGGCCGGATGGCCAGGGGGCTACAATGAGCAGTTCTTC. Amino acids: CASSLAGWPGGYNEQFF.

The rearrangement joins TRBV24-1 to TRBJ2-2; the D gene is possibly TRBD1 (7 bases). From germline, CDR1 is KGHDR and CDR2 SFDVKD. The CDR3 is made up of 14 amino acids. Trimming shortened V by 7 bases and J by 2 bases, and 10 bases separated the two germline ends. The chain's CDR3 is CATRTGTNTGELFF. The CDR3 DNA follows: TGTGCCACCAGGACAGGGACTAACACCGGGGAGCTGTTTTTT.

The chain's CDR3 is CASSYSEGNEKLFF. In DNA, the CDR3 is TGTGCCAGCAGTTACTCGGAGGGAAATGAAAAACTGTTTTTT. The chain employs TRBV6-6 and TRBJ1-4; D not resolved. The germline V gene has CDR1 MNHNY and CDR2 SVGAGI (reference sequence). This CDR3 has 14 residues. Trimming removed 0 bases from V and 5 bases from J, with 7 bases in between.

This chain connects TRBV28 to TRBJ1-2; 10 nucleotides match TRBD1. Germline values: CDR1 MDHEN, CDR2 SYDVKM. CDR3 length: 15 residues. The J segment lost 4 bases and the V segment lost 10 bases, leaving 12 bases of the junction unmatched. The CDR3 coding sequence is TGTGCCATTTCAAGACAGGGGGCTGGCCCCTATGGCTACACCTTC. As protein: CAISRQGAGPYGYTF.

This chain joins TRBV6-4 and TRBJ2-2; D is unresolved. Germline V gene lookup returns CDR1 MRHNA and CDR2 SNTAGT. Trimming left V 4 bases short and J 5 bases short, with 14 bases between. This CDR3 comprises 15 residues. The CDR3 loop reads CASSAETGRTGELFF. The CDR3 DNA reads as TGTGCCAGCAGTGCCGAAACGGGTAGGACCGGGGAGCTGTTTTTT.

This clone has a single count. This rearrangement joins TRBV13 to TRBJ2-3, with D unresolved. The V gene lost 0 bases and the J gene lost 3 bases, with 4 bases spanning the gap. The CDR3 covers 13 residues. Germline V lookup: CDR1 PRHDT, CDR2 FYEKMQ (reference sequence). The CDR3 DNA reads TGTGCCAGCAGCTTAGGACTTACAGATACGCAGTATTTT. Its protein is CASSLGLTDTQYF.

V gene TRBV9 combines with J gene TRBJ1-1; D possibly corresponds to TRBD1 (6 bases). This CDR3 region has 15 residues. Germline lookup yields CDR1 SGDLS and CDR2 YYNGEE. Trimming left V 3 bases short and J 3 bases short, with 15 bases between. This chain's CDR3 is CASSADGGLYTEAFF. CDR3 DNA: TGTGCCAGCAGCGCGGACGGGGGGCTGTACACTGAAGCTTTCTTT. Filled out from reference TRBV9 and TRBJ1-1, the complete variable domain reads DSGVTQTPKHLITATGQRVTLRCSPRSGDLSVYWYQQSLDQGLQFLIQYYNGEERAKGNILERFSAQQFPDLHSELNLSSLELGDSALYFCASSADGGLYTEAFFGQGTRLTVV.

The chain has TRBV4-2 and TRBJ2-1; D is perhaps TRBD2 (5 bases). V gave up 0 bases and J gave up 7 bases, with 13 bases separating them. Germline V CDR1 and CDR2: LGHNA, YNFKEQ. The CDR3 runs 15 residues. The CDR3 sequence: CASSQESGSYNEQFF. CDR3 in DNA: TGTGCCAGCAGCCAAGAGTCGGGGAGCTATAATGAGCAGTTCTTC.

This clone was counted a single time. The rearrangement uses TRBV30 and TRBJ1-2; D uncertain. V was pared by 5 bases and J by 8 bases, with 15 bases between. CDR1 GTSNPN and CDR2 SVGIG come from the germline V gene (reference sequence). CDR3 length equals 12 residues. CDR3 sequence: CAWGPLNMGYTF. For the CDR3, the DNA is TGTGCCTGGGGACCCTTAAACATGGGCTACACCTTC.

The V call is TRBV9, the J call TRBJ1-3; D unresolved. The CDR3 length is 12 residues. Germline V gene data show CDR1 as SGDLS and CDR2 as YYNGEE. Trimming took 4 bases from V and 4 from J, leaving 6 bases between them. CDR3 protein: CASSPRGNTIYF. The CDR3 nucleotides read TGTGCCAGCAGCCCCCGGGGAAACACCATATATTTT.

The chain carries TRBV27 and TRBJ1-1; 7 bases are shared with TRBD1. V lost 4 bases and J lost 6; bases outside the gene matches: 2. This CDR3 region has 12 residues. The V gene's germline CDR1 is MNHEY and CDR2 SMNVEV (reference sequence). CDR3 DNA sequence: TGTGCCAGCAGTTCGACAGGGTCTGAAGCTTTCTTT. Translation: CASSSTGSEAFF.

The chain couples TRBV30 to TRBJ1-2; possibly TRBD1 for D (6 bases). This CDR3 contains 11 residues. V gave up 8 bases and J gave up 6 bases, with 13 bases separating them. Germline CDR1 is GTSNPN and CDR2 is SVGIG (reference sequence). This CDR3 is CANGQPHGYTF. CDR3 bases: TGTGCCAACGGACAGCCCCATGGCTACACCTTC.